These 17 T cell receptor beta chains share one sample of origin, sequenced in a study of blood T cell repertoires in COVID-19. TCRdb's copy holds only in-frame clones and misses some; the assay was immunoSEQ multiplex PCR. The repertoire holds roughly 300,000 clones, 85% to 90% seen once, with roughly 4% in the top ten. The sample comprised PBMCs or T cells enriched from blood (not recorded which). Receptor source: a man aged 30-40 years who had recovered from COVID-19.

The chain combines TRBV15 with TRBJ2-5, with D hard to call. Trimming cost V 3 bases and J 0 bases, with 14 bases left between them. This CDR3 contains 16 residues. Germline CDR1 LNHNV, CDR2 YYDKDF (reference sequence). The DNA of the CDR3 is TGTGCCACCAGCAGTGTCCGGCGGATGTACCAAGAGACCCAGTACTTC. Its translation is CATSSVRRMYQETQYF.

V is TRBV29-1 and J is TRBJ2-3; 7 bases map to TRBD2. V was clipped by 6 bases and J by 2 bases; unmatched bases: 8. Germline V gene sequence: CDR1 SQVTM, CDR2 ANQGSEA. CDR3 size: 14 residues. The CDR3 coding sequence is TGCAGCGTATACTTGGGACTACTCACAGATACGCAGTATTTT. This encodes CSVYLGLLTDTQYF.

The V gene is TRBV5-1, the J gene TRBJ2-7, with TRBD1 matching over 9 bases. Germline CDR1 and CDR2: SGHRS and YFSETQ. V lost 4 bases, J lost 2 bases, and 10 bases stayed unmatched. CDR3 length: 16 amino acids. DNA of the CDR3: TGCGCCAGCAGCGGAACCGGGACAGGGCCCACCTACGAGCAGTACTTC. It codes for CASSGTGTGPTYEQYF.

As concerns this clone: The same CDR3 also results from other DNA sequences found in this sample. The rearrangement uses TRBV3-1 (or the pseudogene TRBV3-2) and TRBJ2-7; D uncertain. The V gene's germline CDR1 is LGHDT and CDR2 YNNKEL (reference sequence). Trimming left V 0 bases short and J 4 bases short, with 4 bases between. The CDR3 is 12 residues long. The CDR3 DNA sequence: TGTGCCAGCAGCCAAGATCGGTACGAGCAGTACTTC. Its translation is CASSQDRYEQYF.

The chain couples TRBV28 to TRBJ2-3; no clear D gene. The CDR3 spans 13 residues. V shed 2 bases and J shed 0 bases, with 3 bases lying between them. Germline-derived CDR1 and CDR2 are MDHEN and SYDVKM. The CDR3 protein is CASSLISTDTQYF. As DNA, the CDR3 is TGTGCCAGCAGTTTAATAAGCACAGATACGCAGTATTTT.

The table lists this clone with a few counts. The chain joins TRBV5-6 to TRBJ1-1, with 8 nucleotides matching TRBD1. Trimming took 1 base from V and 1 from J; bases not matched to a gene: 6. Germline lookup yields CDR1 SGHDT and CDR2 YYEEEE. The CDR3 covers 16 residues. CDR3 in DNA: TGTGCCAGCAGCTTGAGGTCAGGGGGCCGGAACACTGAAGCTTTCTTT. Residues: CASSLRSGGRNTEAFF.

The chain joins TRBV4-2 to TRBJ2-5; D not certain. The CDR3 is 15 residues long. Germline lookup yields CDR1 LGHNA and CDR2 YNFKEQ. The V and J ends lost 1 base and 5 bases respectively, with 14 bases between them. The CDR3 reads CASSQGIIAVETQYF. For the CDR3, the DNA is TGTGCCAGCAGCCAAGGGATAATAGCCGTCGAGACCCAGTACTTC.

The rearrangement joins TRBV10-3 to TRBJ1-1; D is perhaps TRBD1 (5 bases). The CDR3 covers 16 residues. With 4 bases removed from V and 1 base from J, the gap between germline ends came to 16 bases. The germline V gene has CDR1 ENHRY and CDR2 SYGVKD. In DNA form, the CDR3 reads TGTGCCATCAGTGGGAGGGGAGGTCAGGCGAACACTGAAGCTTTCTTT. It encodes CAISGRGGQANTEAFF.

The gene calls are TRBV21-1 and TRBJ1-1; no check of the table's D call, TRBD1, against the DNA was made. TRBV21-1 is a known pseudogene. This CDR3 is 16 amino acids long. This chain's CDR3 is CAPPRDRVGGNTEAFF. The CDR3, as DNA: TGTGCCCCCCCCCGGGACAGGGTAGGTGGGAACACTGAAGCTTTCTTT.

The J gene is TRBJ2-1, the V gene TRBV19, with D perhaps matching TRBD2 (5 bases). Between the trimmed V and J ends, which lost 10 bases and 1 base, there was a span of 14 bases. CDR1 is LNHDA and CDR2 is SQIVND in the germline V gene (reference sequence). CDR3 size: 14 residues. The CDR3, as DNA: TGTGCCACCAGTAATACGGGATCCTACAATGAGCAGTTCTTC. It specifies CATSNTGSYNEQFF.

This clone was seen once. The genes are TRBV5-1 and TRBJ1-5; tentative D call: TRBD1 (5 bases). The CDR3 has 15 residues. The germline V and J ends were trimmed by 0 bases and 3 bases, with 10 bases remaining between them. CDR1 and CDR2 (germline): SGHRS, YFSETQ. In DNA form, the CDR3 reads TGCGCCAGCAGCTTGGGGGGCGAACTCAATCAGCCCCAGCATTTT. Its translation is CASSLGGELNQPQHF.

There are a few counts of this clone. The V and J genes are TRBV6-5 and TRBJ2-7; 10 positions match TRBD1. The germline V gene has CDR1 MNHEY and CDR2 SVGAGI. Trimming removed 6 bases from V and 12 bases from J; junction bases left unmatched: 17. The CDR3 spans 15 residues. CDR3 sequence: CASSPPRGQGSVGYF. CDR3 DNA: TGTGCCAGCAGCCCCCCCCGGGGACAGGGGTCCGTTGGGTACTTC.

About this clone: The junction shows a germline mismatch at one end, possibly a read error. J is TRBJ2-3 and V is TRBV2, with 13 nucleotides matching TRBD2. The CDR3 has 19 residues. Germline V lookup: CDR1 SNHLY, CDR2 FYNNEI. CDR3 residues: CASSEVLTGTSGTLDTQYF. The DNA of the CDR3 is TGTGCCAGCAGCGAAGTCCTCACCGGGACTAGCGGGACCCTAGATACGCAGTATTTT. Variable domain in full (rest from reference TRBV2 and TRBJ2-3): EPEVTQTPSHQVTQMGQEVILRCVPISNHLYFYWYRQILGQKVEFLVSFYNNEISEKSEIFDDQFSVERPDGSNFTLKIRSTKLEDSAMYFCASSEVLTGTSGTLDTQYFGPGTRLTVL.

The gene calls are TRBV7-8 and TRBJ2-2, with 7 bases matching TRBD2. The junction had 6 bases not matched to a gene; V was cut back by 7 bases and J by 4 bases. CDR1 SGHVS and CDR2 FQNEAQ come from the germline V gene. The CDR3 is 14 residues long. The CDR3 bases are TGTGCCAGCACCGGACTAGTAGGCACCGGGGAGCTGTTTTTT. Encoded protein: CASTGLVGTGELFF.

The chain couples TRBV6-5 to TRBJ2-3; the D is unclear. Germline CDR1 is MNHEY and CDR2 is SVGAGI. V was cut by 0 bases and J by 4 bases, with 8 bases left in between. The CDR3 has 14 amino acids. CDR3 loop: CASSYSGSPDTQYF. The CDR3 nucleotides are TGTGCCAGCAGTTACTCGGGTAGCCCAGATACGCAGTATTTT.

The chain carries TRBV14 and TRBJ2-5; a weak D match, TRBD2 (5 bases). V was shortened by 1 base and J by 5 bases, with 17 bases between the two germline ends. The CDR3 consists of 16 residues. From germline, CDR1 is SGHDN and CDR2 FVKESK. The CDR3 nucleotides are TGTGCCAGCAGCCAAGGGCTTAACCTAGCATTCGAGACCCAGTACTTC. Its translation is CASSQGLNLAFETQYF.

The chain recombines TRBV14 with TRBJ2-3; 9 nucleotides agree with TRBD2. Germline V gene lookup returns CDR1 SGHDN and CDR2 FVKESK. The CDR3 runs 16 residues. V trimming: 2 bases; J trimming: 3 bases; junction bases outside the gene matches: 6. In DNA, the CDR3 is TGTGCCAGCAGCCAACTACTAGCGGGTATTACAGATACGCAGTATTTT. Protein product: CASSQLLAGITDTQYF.